This T cell receptor beta chain was found in a study of blood T cell repertoires in COVID-19. Across the whole study: The analysed material was cDNA or gDNA that came from T cells, B-cell-depleted T cells, or PBMCs.

Trimming took off 6 bases at V and 3 bases at J, with 9 bases between the two ends. The CDR3 covers 12 residues. CDR1 and CDR2 from the germline V gene are SGDLS and YYNGEE. Libraries were prepared by immunoSEQ multiplex PCR; TCRdb keeps only in-frame clonotypes and omits some of them. The sample has approximately 67,000 clones, about 87% seen once. This sequence originates from a man between 45 and 60 years old with active COVID-19. The V and J genes are TRBV9 and TRBJ1-2; D might be TRBD1 (6 bases). Specimen: peripheral blood. CDR3 DNA: TGTGCCAGCACAGGGGAAGACTATGGCTACACCTTC. Protein product: CASTGEDYGYTF.